These T cell receptor beta chains were read from a single sample in a study of human T cells and chemical hapten exposure. A single record per CDR3 protein comes from TCRdb applying MiXCR to the RACE reads. The table shows roughly 150,000 distinct CDR3 sequences, with about an eighth occurring only once. Source: whole blood, taken in connection with sensitization to the hapten diphenylcyclopropenone (DPC). The receptors were gathered from a woman in her 50s with alopecia areata. Some clones in this sample may be carry-over from other donors' samples. CDR3s include the opening cysteine and the closing phenylalanine or tryptophan. A D gene is named only where the DNA matches it firmly. Rows give clone size only sometimes, using once, few, many, or a class for an expanded clone.

j_gene	v_gene	d_gene	abundance	CDR3nt	CDR3aa
TRBJ1-1	TRBV11-2	-	many	TGTGCCAGCAGTTTCGACAGCTTGAACACTGAAGCTTTCTTT	CASSFDSLNTEAFF
TRBJ2-5	TRBV14	-	-	TGTGCCAGCAGCCAAGATCAGTGGGCAGGGCTAGAGACCCAGTACTTC	CASSQDQWAGLETQYF
TRBJ2-6	TRBV5-1	-	-	TGCGCCAGCAGTCGTAGCCGCTCTGGGGCCAACGTCCTGACTTTC	CASSRSRSGANVLTF
TRBJ2-3	TRBV7-2	-	-	TGTGCCAGCAGCTTAGGAAGGGTTGGGACAGATACGCAGTATTTT	CASSLGRVGTDTQYF
TRBJ2-2	TRBV3-1	-	few	TGTGCCAGCAGCCCCAGCACGCTGAGGGTCAGCACCGGGGAGCTGTTTTTT	CASSPSTLRVSTGELFF
TRBJ2-1	TRBV28	TRBD2	many	TGTGCCAGCAGTTCCCGGACTAGCGGCAATGAGCAGTTCTTC	CASSSRTSGNEQFF
TRBJ2-7	TRBV29-1	-	-	TGCAGCGCCGTCACAGGGTGGTACGAGCAGTACTTC	CSAVTGWYEQYF
TRBJ2-7	TRBV7-9	-	few	TGTGCCAGCAGCAAGGGTGGGTTTTCCGGCCAGACCTACGAGCAGTACTTC	CASSKGGFSGQTYEQYF
TRBJ1-1	TRBV12-3/TRBV12-4	TRBD1	-	TGTGCCAGCACCCCGGGGACAGGGCCCGCAGCTTTCTTT	CASTPGTGPAAFF
TRBJ2-7	TRBV18	TRBD1	-	TGTGCCAGCTCGTCCCGGGACAGGGGCTACTACGAGCAGTACTTC	CASSSRDRGYYEQYF
TRBJ1-4	TRBV5-1	-	few	TGCGCCAGCACCCTGGACGGGCAGAGGAATGAAAAACTGTTTTTT	CASTLDGQRNEKLFF
TRBJ1-6	TRBV28	-	few	TGTGCCAGCAGTTTAACTCCGCCTTCACCCCTCCACTTT	CASSLTPPSPLHF
TRBJ2-3	TRBV20-1	TRBD2	many	TGCAGTGCTAGCACTAGCGGGAGAAATACGCAGTATTTT	CSASTSGRNTQYF
TRBJ2-7	TRBV28	TRBD2	many	TGTGCCAGCAGTTCCGCCGGGAGGGGCAACTACGAGCAGTACTTC	CASSSAGRGNYEQYF
TRBJ1-1	TRBV28	-	few	TGTGCCAGCGGACGGCGGCCGAACACTGAAGCTTTCTTT	CASGRRPNTEAFF
TRBJ1-5	TRBV29-1	-	few	TGCAGCGTTGTTTCCGGGGGTTCTAATCAGCCCCAGCATTTT	CSVVSGGSNQPQHF
TRBJ1-1	TRBV7-8	TRBD1	few	TGTGCCAGCAGCTTAGTAACGGGACAGTCTGAAGCTTTCTTT	CASSLVTGQSEAFF
TRBJ2-3	TRBV28	-	few	TGTGCCAGCAGCCAAGCTACCCTTGCGGCCACAGATACGCAGTATTTT	CASSQATLAATDTQYF
TRBJ2-7	TRBV2	-	-	TGTGCCAGCAGTGTTAGTACCGAGCAGTACTTC	CASSVSTEQYF
TRBJ1-1	TRBV29-1	-	few	TGCAGCGTAGGGCATAATGAAGCTTTCTTT	CSVGHNEAFF
TRBJ2-2	TRBV18	-	few	TGTGCCAGCTCACCTTCTAACGCGAACACCGGGGAGCTGTTTTTT	CASSPSNANTGELFF
TRBJ2-2	TRBV6-5	TRBD2	few	TGTGCCAGCAGGGGACTAGCTGTAAGCGGGGAGCTGTTTTTT	CASRGLAVSGELFF
TRBJ2-1	TRBV24-1	-	few	TGTGCCACCAGTGGTTCAATCGGGACTCCAAGGTACAATGAGCAGTTCTTC	CATSGSIGTPRYNEQFF
TRBJ1-2	TRBV7-9	-	many	TGTGCCAGCAGCCTTCCGAGGGACGCTAACTATGGCTACACCTTC	CASSLPRDANYGYTF
TRBJ2-1	TRBV2	-	-	TGTGCCAGCAGTGTCAAGGCCCAGGCGGGAGAGCAGTTCTTC	CASSVKAQAGEQFF
TRBJ2-1	TRBV7-9	TRBD2	few	TGTGCCAGCCGAGGGCTAGCGGGAGTGCAGTTCTTC	CASRGLAGVQFF